Listed here are 8 T cell receptor beta chains from one sample, sequenced in a study of T cell responses to AZD1222 COVID-19 vaccine. Profiling relied on immunoSEQ multiplex PCR, and the TCRdb table lists in-frame clones only, not all of them. The data hold 100,000 or so clones, with 80% to 90% observed a single time. Sequences were derived from peripheral blood, sampled 28 days after the second AZD1222 dose. The receptors derive from an adult who received the AZD1222 COVID-19 vaccine.

The chain links TRBV7-2 to TRBJ2-1; 7 bases fit TRBD2. The germline V gene has CDR1 SGHTA and CDR2 FQGNSA. V lost 1 base to trimming and J lost 4 bases; unmatched junction nucleotides: 7. The CDR3 is made up of 16 amino acids. CDR3 nucleotide sequence: TGTGCCAGCAGCTTAGGACTAGCCCGAAGGTACAATGAGCAGTTCTTC. Its translation is CASSLGLARRYNEQFF.

The chain uses TRBV16 and TRBJ2-1; maybe TRBD2 (5 bases). The germline CDR1 and CDR2 sequences are KGHSY and FQNENV. CDR3 size: 14 residues. Trimming removed 0 bases at V and 9 bases at J, with 12 bases between. The CDR3 DNA follows: TGTGCCAGCAGCCAATCCGGAGGTAGGACTGAGCAGTTCTTC. It encodes CASSQSGGRTEQFF.

This clone occurred a few times. This rearrangement joins TRBV10-3 to TRBJ1-1; D unresolved. Germline V gives CDR1 ENHRY, CDR2 SYGVKD. The CDR3 is 15 residues long. V was shortened by 8 bases and J by 1 base, with 17 bases between the two germline ends. CDR3 residues: CAIGVRGGSNTEAFF. The CDR3 DNA sequence: TGTGCCATCGGAGTCCGGGGTGGCTCGAACACTGAAGCTTTCTTT.

The rearrangement joins TRBV10-3 to TRBJ1-5; unclear D gene. Trimming removed 3 bases at V and 6 bases at J, with 6 bases between. CDR1 and CDR2 (germline): ENHRY, SYGVKD. This CDR3 has 12 amino acids. The CDR3 bases are TGTGCCATCAGTGAAACGAGTCAGCCCCAGCATTTT. This translates into CAISETSQPQHF.

V and J are TRBV28 and TRBJ1-5; D unclear. From germline, CDR1 is MDHEN and CDR2 SYDVKM. The V gene lost 5 bases and the J gene lost 2 bases, with 10 bases spanning the gap. This CDR3 is 14 amino acids long. The CDR3 loop reads CASSPRWGNQPQHF. DNA for the CDR3: TGTGCCAGCAGTCCCCGATGGGGCAATCAGCCCCAGCATTTT.

This rearrangement joins TRBV5-1 to TRBJ2-7; D is unresolved. V was shortened by 4 bases and J by 0 bases, with 11 bases between the two germline ends. The CDR3 length is 14 residues. CDR1 and CDR2 (germline): SGHRS, YFSETQ. For the CDR3, the DNA is TGCGCCAGCAGCCCTGGTTCGAGCTCCTACGAGCAGTACTTC. Encoded protein: CASSPGSSSYEQYF.

The chain is built from TRBV28 and TRBJ2-2, with 10 bases that match TRBD2. V lost 3 bases and J lost 1; bases outside the gene matches: 5. This CDR3 spans 17 amino acids. Per germline, CDR1 MDHEN and CDR2 SYDVKM. The DNA for the CDR3 is TGTGCCAGCAGTTTCCCCGGACTAGCGGAGAACACCGGGGAGCTGTTTTTT. It translates to CASSFPGLAENTGELFF.

The chain uses TRBV27 and TRBJ1-5; D unclear. V was trimmed by 5 bases and J by 6 bases, leaving 20 bases between them. Per germline, CDR1 MNHEY and CDR2 SMNVEV (reference sequence). The CDR3 is 16 amino acids. The CDR3 is CASSPGPLAGSQPQHF. For the CDR3, the DNA is TGTGCCAGCAGTCCAGGCCCCCTGGCCGGGAGTCAGCCCCAGCATTTT.